A single sample gave rise to the 7 T cell receptor beta chains below, sequenced in a study of cytomegalovirus exposure and HLA in healthy donors. The repertoire was sequenced with immunoSEQ multiplex PCR; TCRdb's copy has only in-frame clones and lacks some. The data show under 300,000 clones, just over 85% seen once. The sample comprised PBMCs. All receptors come from a woman younger than 30 in good health and CMV-seronegative.

This chain uses TRBV5-1 with TRBJ2-7; possibly TRBD1 for D (6 bases). V lost 0 bases and J 4 bases, leaving 17 bases between the germline ends. Germline values: CDR1 SGHRS, CDR2 YFSETQ. This CDR3 spans 16 amino acids. CDR3 sequence: CASSLAQGQGEYEQYF. In nucleotides, the CDR3 is TGCGCCAGCAGCTTGGCGCAGGGGCAAGGGGAATACGAGCAGTACTTC.

This sequence joins TRBV6-6 and TRBJ1-2; 9 bases map to TRBD1. The J segment lost 3 bases and the V segment lost 1 base, leaving 3 bases of the junction unmatched. This CDR3 is 15 amino acids long. The germline V gene has CDR1 MNHNY and CDR2 SVGAGI (reference sequence). The CDR3 loop is CASSYWDRVDYGYTF. CDR3 bases: TGTGCCAGCAGTTACTGGGACAGGGTTGACTATGGCTACACCTTC.

This clone was detected only once. The CDR3 region has the DNA TGTGCCAGCAGCGTCGGACAGGGCGACTATGGCTACACCTTC. Translation: CASSVGQGDYGYTF. V gene TRBV5-4 combines with J gene TRBJ1-2; TRBD1 agrees at 8 bases. Germline loops: CDR1 SGHNT, CDR2 YYREEE (reference sequence). J lost 3 bases, V lost 4 bases, and 5 bases had no gene match. This CDR3 is 14 amino acids long.

This chain joins TRBV5-1 and TRBJ1-1; 7 bases align to TRBD1. CDR1 SGHRS and CDR2 YFSETQ come from the germline V gene. This CDR3 has 14 residues. J gave up 3 bases and V 10 bases, and 12 bases lay outside the gene matches. The CDR3 DNA reads as TGCGCCGCGGGTCCAGGGGGAGCGGACACTGAAGCTTTCTTT. Translating it yields CAAGPGGADTEAFF.

The DNA of the CDR3 is TGTGCCGGTCGGGGTTTAGCCAAAAACATTCAGTACTTC. Protein product: CAGRGLAKNIQYF. The V call is TRBV30, the J call TRBJ2-4, with D perhaps matching TRBD2 (5 bases). Trimming cost V 8 bases and J 0 bases, with 11 bases left between them. Germline CDR1 GTSNPN, CDR2 SVGIG (reference sequence). The length of the CDR3 is 13 residues. The variable domain in full, with the rest retrieved from reference TRBV30 and TRBJ2-4, is SQTIHQWPATLVQPVGSPLSLECTVEGTSNPNLYWYRQAAGRGLQLLFYSVGIGQISSEVPQNLSASRPQDRQFILSSKKLLLSDSGFYLCAGRGLAKNIQYFGAGTRLSVL.

The rearrangement joins TRBV19 to TRBJ1-5; D is ambiguous. V shed 1 base and J shed 0 bases, with 10 bases lying between them. The germline gives CDR1 LNHDA, CDR2 SQIVND (reference sequence). This CDR3 is 16 amino acids long. CDR3 sequence (DNA): TGTGCCAGTAGTATAGGGAACAGTAATAGCAATCAGCCCCAGCATTTT. Translating gives CASSIGNSNSNQPQHF.

This chain links TRBV5-1 with TRBJ1-1; D possibly corresponds to TRBD1 (6 bases). CDR3 length: 14 residues. V lost 1 base, J lost 4 bases, and 11 bases lay in between. Germline CDR1 SGHRS, CDR2 YFSETQ. CDR3 nucleotides: TGCGCCAGCAGCTTGAGGCAGGGGCCCACTGAAGCTTTCTTT. Translation gives CASSLRQGPTEAFF.